Below, 13 T cell receptor beta chains from the same sample are listed, as sequenced in a study of cytomegalovirus exposure and HLA in healthy donors. The PCR had 60 Vbeta and 13 Jbeta primers. Using immunoSEQ multiplex PCR, the repertoire was profiled, and TCRdb retains in-frame clones only, with some absent. The sample has approximately 30,000 clones. The specimen was PBMCs. These receptors were obtained from a middle-aged woman in good health and CMV-seropositive.

The chain combines TRBV25-1 with TRBJ2-1; TRBD1 aligns across 9 bases. The CDR3 totals 14 residues. V lost 5 bases and J lost 5; bases outside the gene matches: 4. Germline V gene lookup returns CDR1 MGHDK and CDR2 SYGVNS. The CDR3 spells CASSRQGVDNEQFF. The CDR3 bases are TGTGCCAGCAGTCGACAGGGGGTTGACAATGAGCAGTTCTTC.

The V call is TRBV7-6, the J call TRBJ1-5; 7 nucleotides line up with TRBD1. The CDR3 runs to 21 residues. Germline-derived CDR1 and CDR2 are SGHVS and FNYEAQ. J gave up 2 bases and V 3 bases, and 22 bases lay outside the gene matches. CDR3 residues: CASSFPPGRDTGVEGNQPQHF. Here the CDR3 DNA reads TGTGCCAGCAGCTTCCCCCCGGGAAGGGACACAGGGGTCGAAGGCAATCAGCCCCAGCATTTT.

The chain couples TRBV7-3 to TRBJ2-7; D is perhaps TRBD2 (5 bases). Germline CDR1 is SGHTA and CDR2 is FQGTGA. V gave up 5 bases and J gave up 2 bases, with 10 bases separating them. The CDR3 has 13 residues. CDR3 bases: TGTGCCAGCAGCCTAAGCGGTGCCTACGAGCAGTACTTC. As protein: CASSLSGAYEQYF. Combining the CDR3 with reference TRBV7-3 and TRBJ2-7 gives the whole variable domain GAGVSQTPSNKVTEKGKYVELRCDPISGHTALYWYRQSLGQGPEFLIYFQGTGAADDSGLPNDRFFAVRPEGSVSTLKIQRTERGDSAVYLCASSLSGAYEQYFGPGTRLTVT.

This CDR3 is CASSELLRANTEAFF. CDR3 nucleotide sequence: TGTGCCAGCAGTGAGTTGTTGAGGGCGAACACTGAAGCTTTCTTT. This chain links TRBV2 with TRBJ1-1, with D unclear. Trimming cost V 3 bases and J 1 base, with 12 bases left between them. Germline-derived CDR1 and CDR2 are SNHLY and FYNNEI. The CDR3 is 15 residues long. Full variable domain (outside the CDR3, taken from reference TRBV2 and TRBJ1-1): EPEVTQTPSHQVTQMGQEVILRCVPISNHLYFYWYRQILGQKVEFLVSFYNNEISEKSEIFDDQFSVERPDGSNFTLKIRSTKLEDSAMYFCASSELLRANTEAFFGQGTRLTVV.

The V and J genes are TRBV7-8 and TRBJ2-2; 8 bases match TRBD1. The CDR3 runs 14 residues. Germline CDR1 is SGHVS and CDR2 is FQNEAQ. The V segment lost 3 bases and the J segment 6 bases; nucleotides outside the gene matches: 3. Here the CDR3 DNA reads TGTGCCAGCAGCTTTCAGGGGGCGGCCGGGGAGCTGTTTTTT. Its protein is CASSFQGAAGELFF.

The chain carries TRBV10-3 and TRBJ2-3, with 7 bases matching TRBD2. The CDR3 contains 16 residues. J was trimmed by 1 base and V by 0 bases; bases with no gene match: 4. Germline V gene lookup returns CDR1 ENHRY and CDR2 SYGVKD. CDR3 sequence reads: CAISESVAGGTDTQYF. DNA of the CDR3: TGTGCCATCAGTGAGTCAGTAGCGGGTGGCACAGATACGCAGTATTTT.

The chain has TRBV7-9 and TRBJ1-1; tentatively, D is TRBD1 (5 bases). V lost 4 bases and J 1 base, leaving 7 bases between the germline ends. This CDR3 contains 13 residues. Germline lookup yields CDR1 SEHNR and CDR2 FQNEAQ (reference sequence). CDR3 DNA: TGTGCCAGCAGCTGGGGGGGGAACACTGAAGCTTTCTTT. It encodes CASSWGGNTEAFF.

The chain has TRBV4-1 and TRBJ2-7; 9 bases align to TRBD2. Trimming cost V 0 bases and J 2 bases; bases outside gene matches: 11. Germline values: CDR1 MGHRA, CDR2 YSYEKL. This CDR3 has 18 amino acids. DNA of the CDR3: TGCGCCAGCAGCCAAGAAGAGATTAGCGGGAGAAGGGCCTACGAGCAGTACTTC. Amino acids: CASSQEEISGRRAYEQYF.

J is TRBJ1-1 and V is TRBV4-1; perhaps TRBD1 as D (6 bases). Germline V CDR1 and CDR2: MGHRA, YSYEKL. This CDR3 is built from 17 residues. Trimming removed 4 bases from V and 6 bases from J, with 24 bases in between. Written as DNA, the CDR3 is TGCGCCAGCAGCCTAGGCACAGGGAAAATCGGAAAGCCTGAAGCTTTCTTT. This sequence encodes CASSLGTGKIGKPEAFF.

The V call is TRBV18, the J call TRBJ1-2; 8 bases are shared with TRBD1. V shed 2 bases and J 5 bases; nucleotides not matched to a gene: 7. This CDR3 spans 15 amino acids. CDR1 and CDR2 from the germline V gene are KGHSH and LQKENI. In DNA, the CDR3 is TGTGCCAGCTCACCAAGAGGACAGGGCTTTTATGGCTACACCTTC. Translation: CASSPRGQGFYGYTF.

This chain connects TRBV30 to TRBJ2-7, with D perhaps matching TRBD2 (6 bases). Trimming took off 1 base at V and 5 bases at J, with 12 bases between the two ends. CDR1 and CDR2 (germline): GTSNPN, SVGIG (reference sequence). The CDR3 spans 13 residues. The CDR3 bases are TGTGCCTGGAGTGGGGGCGGGGACGACGAGCAGTACTTC. Encoded protein: CAWSGGGDDEQYF.

The V call is TRBV6-6, the J call TRBJ2-5, with D maybe TRBD1 (6 bases). The germline gives CDR1 MNHNY, CDR2 SVGAGI (reference sequence). V lost 0 bases and J 5 bases, leaving 13 bases between the germline ends. The CDR3 has 15 residues. The CDR3 DNA follows: TGTGCCAGCAGTTACTCCCCCGGACAGTTTGAGACCCAGTACTTC. Translating it yields CASSYSPGQFETQYF.

The chain links TRBV11-2 to TRBJ2-7; D gene ambiguous. CDR3 length: 15 amino acids. V gave up 4 bases and J gave up 0 bases, with 13 bases separating them. Germline V gene sequence: CDR1 SGHAT, CDR2 FQNNGV. The CDR3 loop reads CASSSKSSPSYEQYF. The DNA for the CDR3 is TGTGCCAGCAGCTCAAAATCATCCCCCTCCTACGAGCAGTACTTC. The variable domain in full, completed from reference TRBV11-2 and TRBJ2-7, reads EAGVAQSPRYKIIEKRQSVAFWCNPISGHATLYWYQQILGQGPKLLIQFQNNGVVDDSQLPKDRFSAERLKGVDSTLKIQPAKLEDSAVYLCASSSKSSPSYEQYFGPGTRLTVT.